Presented here are 21 T cell receptor beta chains from one specimen sequenced in a study of blood T cell repertoires in COVID-19. Assay used: immunoSEQ multiplex PCR; TCRdb lists only in-frame clones, some missing. The data contain just under 65,000 clones, 80% to 90% of them singletons. Sequenced input: peripheral blood. These receptors were taken from a man aged 35 to 55 with acute or convalescent COVID-19.

V and J are TRBV5-6 and TRBJ1-1; TRBD1 matches 8 bases. After removal of 1 base from V and 0 bases from J, the junction contained 5 bases not matched to a gene. The CDR3 runs 16 residues. Germline CDR1 and CDR2: SGHDT and YYEEEE. The CDR3 bases are TGTGCCAGCAGCTTGAAGACAGGGGTGATGAACACTGAAGCTTTCTTT. Amino acid sequence: CASSLKTGVMNTEAFF.

The chain recombines TRBV18 with TRBJ2-3, with 7 nucleotides matching TRBD2. The V gene's germline CDR1 is KGHSH and CDR2 LQKENI. J was trimmed by 5 bases and V by 5 bases; bases with no gene match: 4. The CDR3 contains 13 residues. The CDR3 DNA reads TGTGCCAGCTCAAAACGGGGGGAAGATACGCAGTATTTT. Encoded protein: CASSKRGEDTQYF.

The chain recombines TRBV5-6 with TRBJ2-7; D unresolved. Trimming stripped 0 bases from V and 3 bases from J, with 7 bases between. The CDR3 runs 13 residues. Germline lookup yields CDR1 SGHDT and CDR2 YYEEEE. As DNA, the CDR3 is TGTGCCAGCAGCTTGGGCGGATTCTACGAGCAGTACTTC. This gives the protein CASSLGGFYEQYF.

The V and J genes are TRBV12-3 or TRBV12-4 and TRBJ1-1, with 7 bases fitting TRBD1. There are 13 residues in the CDR3. J lost 5 bases, V lost 2 bases, and 2 bases had no gene match. CDR3 nucleotide sequence: TGTGCCAGCAGTTTACCCAGGGGGACTGAAGCTTTCTTT. Translation: CASSLPRGTEAFF.

This sequence joins TRBV28 and TRBJ1-4, with 7 nucleotides matching TRBD1. The ends lost 8 bases at V and 0 bases at J; junction bases unmatched: 6. This CDR3 is built from 15 residues. The germline gives CDR1 MDHEN, CDR2 SYDVKM. The CDR3 here is CASGLQGATNEKLFF. The CDR3 DNA follows: TGTGCCAGCGGACTCCAGGGGGCAACTAATGAAAAACTGTTTTTT. Variable domain in full (rest from reference TRBV28 and TRBJ1-4): DVKVTQSSRYLVKRTGEKVFLECVQDMDHENMFWYRQDPGLGLRLIYFSYDVKMKEKGDIPEGYSVSREKKERFSLILESASTNQTSMYLCASGLQGATNEKLFFGSGTQLSVL.

The chain combines TRBV19 with TRBJ2-7, with 7 nucleotides matching TRBD1. CDR1 is LNHDA and CDR2 is SQIVND in the germline V gene (reference sequence). This CDR3 is 14 amino acids long. V dropped 10 bases and J dropped 3; count of bases not matched to a gene: 12. This CDR3 is CATSPGGPLYEQYF. The CDR3, as DNA: TGTGCCACAAGCCCAGGGGGTCCCCTCTACGAGCAGTACTTC.

The chain joins TRBV11-2 to TRBJ1-2; D unresolved. With 3 bases removed from V and 4 bases from J, the gap between germline ends came to 9 bases. This CDR3 region has 13 residues. Germline CDR1 is SGHAT and CDR2 is FQNNGV. The CDR3 bases are TGTGCCAGCAGCTTGGGCAGCTCCTATGGCTACACCTTC. As protein: CASSLGSSYGYTF.

This clone appeared a few times. The J gene is TRBJ1-1, the V gene TRBV29-1, with TRBD1 as a possible D gene (5 bases). The germline V and J ends were trimmed by 7 bases and 7 bases, with 19 bases remaining between them. CDR1 SQVTM and CDR2 ANQGSEA come from the germline V gene. The CDR3 extends over 13 amino acids. CDR3 nucleotides: TGCAGCGCCCGGGAGTTCAGGGTTGGTGAAGCTTTCTTT. Translated: CSAREFRVGEAFF.

The rearrangement uses TRBV9 and TRBJ2-2; 9 nucleotides agree with TRBD1. Losses at the gene ends were 3 bases for V and 7 bases for J; bases not matched to a gene: 7. The CDR3 is 15 residues long. Germline V gene sequence: CDR1 SGDLS, CDR2 YYNGEE. The CDR3 region is CASSASGTGYGELFF. In nucleotides, the CDR3 is TGTGCCAGCAGCGCGTCCGGGACAGGGTACGGGGAGCTGTTTTTT.

The genes are TRBV7-2 and TRBJ2-7, with a weak D call TRBD2 (8 bases). Trimming cost V 4 bases and J 0 bases, with 19 bases left between them. The V gene's germline CDR1 is SGHTA and CDR2 FQGNSA. The CDR3 length is 17 residues. CDR3 amino acids: CASSSRRGGQSSYEQYF. As DNA, the CDR3 is TGTGCCAGCAGCTCCCGCCGGGGGGGACAGAGCTCCTACGAGCAGTACTTC.

CDR3 in DNA: TGTGCCAGCAGTTACGGCAGGCAGAATTCACCCCTCCACTTT. Translated: CASSYGRQNSPLHF. The chain recombines TRBV6-5 with TRBJ1-6; no reliable D call. The length of the CDR3 is 14 residues. Trimming shortened V by 2 bases and J by 7 bases, and 9 bases separated the two germline ends. Germline V gives CDR1 MNHEY, CDR2 SVGAGI.

The rearrangement uses TRBV11-3 and TRBJ2-2; TRBD1 matches 10 bases. Germline assignment: CDR1 SGHNT and CDR2 YENEEA. V lost 5 bases, J lost 7 bases, and 7 bases stayed unmatched. There are 15 residues in the CDR3. CDR3 nucleotide sequence: TGTGCCAGCAGCAGACGACAGGGGGCTGACGGGGAGCTGTTTTTT. The encoded protein is CASSRRQGADGELFF.

The V and J genes are TRBV7-2 and TRBJ1-2; D is unresolved. V lost 1 base and J 2 bases, leaving 5 bases between the germline ends. The length of the CDR3 is 13 residues. Germline-derived CDR1 and CDR2 are SGHTA and FQGNSA. This CDR3 is CASSLDANYGYTF. CDR3 coding DNA: TGTGCCAGCAGCTTAGATGCGAACTATGGCTACACCTTC.

The J gene is TRBJ2-3, the V gene TRBV20-1; 10 bases are a match to TRBD2. The germline V gene encodes CDR1 DFQATT and CDR2 SNEGSKA (reference sequence). The CDR3 is made up of 16 amino acids. V was pared by 3 bases and J by 3 bases, with 9 bases of the junction left unmatched. Written as DNA, the CDR3 is TGCAGTGCTAGTGTCGGCCATAGCGGGGGGACAGATACGCAGTATTTT. This gives the protein CSASVGHSGGTDTQYF.

The V gene is TRBV7-2, the J gene TRBJ1-4; D is perhaps TRBD1 (5 bases). Germline values: CDR1 SGHTA, CDR2 FQGNSA. This CDR3 comprises 13 residues. V was clipped by 5 bases and J by 7 bases, with 11 bases between them. CDR3 region: CASSGQGGEKLFF. For the CDR3, the DNA is TGTGCCAGCAGCGGGCAGGGTGGTGAAAAACTGTTTTTT.

This chain connects TRBV29-1 to TRBJ1-4; 12 nucleotides align to TRBD1. This CDR3 has 14 amino acids. V was pared by 2 bases and J by 7 bases, with 2 bases of the junction left unmatched. Germline V CDR1 and CDR2: SQVTM, ANQGSEA. The CDR3 sequence: CSVELGQGAEKLFF. The CDR3 DNA reads as TGCAGCGTTGAACTGGGACAGGGGGCTGAAAAACTGTTTTTT.

The chain recombines TRBV30 with TRBJ1-5, with 9 bases lining up with TRBD1. V was clipped by 0 bases and J by 8 bases; unmatched bases: 2. The CDR3 contains 13 residues. Germline CDR1 GTSNPN, CDR2 SVGIG (reference sequence). The CDR3 DNA sequence: TGTGCCTGGAGTGTCGACAGGGGGGAGCCCCAGCATTTT. It specifies CAWSVDRGEPQHF.

The genes are TRBV5-4 and TRBJ1-2; the D is unclear. This CDR3 spans 13 amino acids. Germline loops: CDR1 SGHNT, CDR2 YYREEE (reference sequence). Trimming left V 4 bases short and J 6 bases short, with 13 bases between. The CDR3 sequence: CASSPAARDGYTF. CDR3 DNA: TGTGCCAGCAGCCCTGCCGCTAGAGATGGCTACACCTTC.

This rearrangement joins TRBV11-3 to TRBJ2-3; maybe TRBD1 (5 bases). Germline assignment: CDR1 SGHNT and CDR2 YENEEA. CDR3 length: 14 amino acids. Trimming took off 1 base at V and 2 bases at J, with 7 bases between the two ends. DNA for the CDR3: TGTGCCAGCAGCTTAGGGGGCTACACAGATACGCAGTATTTT. Amino acid sequence: CASSLGGYTDTQYF.

The V and J genes are TRBV18 and TRBJ1-4; D uncertain. The germline gives CDR1 KGHSH, CDR2 LQKENI. Trimming removed 6 bases from V and 11 bases from J, with 13 bases in between. The CDR3 has 12 amino acids. The CDR3 DNA is TGTGCCAGCTCCGATCTTCGGTCGAAACTGTTTTTT. Its protein product is CASSDLRSKLFF.

This clone appeared a single time. The chain carries TRBV4-1 and TRBJ1-2; the D gene is possibly TRBD1 (6 bases). CDR3 size: 15 residues. CDR1 and CDR2 (germline): MGHRA, YSYEKL. With 4 bases removed from V and 7 bases from J, the gap between germline ends came to 19 bases. The CDR3 sequence: CASSPGRGARSGYTF. CDR3 nucleotide sequence: TGCGCCAGCAGCCCTGGGAGGGGGGCTCGGAGTGGCTACACCTTC.